A single sample is the source of the 12 T cell receptor beta chains below, sequenced in a study of shared clonotypes between healthy human individuals. Here immunoSEQ multiplex PCR was the method, and the copy in TCRdb shows in-frame clones only, minus some. In the table there are roughly 2.4 million clones, under 97% of which are singletons. Sequenced: naive CD4+ T cells sorted from blood. Subset described: CD45RA+ positively selected. The receptors here all came from a young man in good health.

The chain has TRBV2 and TRBJ2-7; TRBD2 might be the D (6 bases). The CDR3 is 14 amino acids. V lost 1 base and J lost 7, with 14 bases in between. The V gene's germline CDR1 is SNHLY and CDR2 FYNNEI. CDR3 coding DNA: TGTGCCAGCAGTGAAGTGGGGGGTTTGGAGGAGCAGTACTTC. As protein: CASSEVGGLEEQYF.

The V and J genes are TRBV6-5 and TRBJ1-2, with 9 bases that match TRBD1. With V trimmed by 3 bases and J by 3 bases, 8 bases remained unmatched. The CDR3 runs to 16 residues. The V gene's germline CDR1 is MNHEY and CDR2 SVGAGI. CDR3 amino acids: CASSYSAGTGYYGYTF. The CDR3 nucleotides are TGTGCCAGCAGTTATTCTGCAGGGACAGGGTACTATGGCTACACCTTC.

The CDR3 loop reads CASSSSGTGGSYEQYF. The CDR3 region has the DNA TGTGCCAGCAGCTCTAGTGGGACAGGTGGCTCCTACGAGCAGTACTTC. The chain recombines TRBV7-9 with TRBJ2-7, with 8 nucleotides matching TRBD1. Trimming at V came to 4 bases and at J to 0 bases, leaving 8 bases not matched to a gene. The CDR3 is made up of 16 amino acids. CDR1 is SEHNR, CDR2 FQNEAQ, per germline (reference sequence).

This clone has just one count. This chain links TRBV19 with TRBJ2-7; TRBD2 matches 9 bases. Germline CDR1 reads LNHDA; CDR2 reads SQIVND (reference sequence). After removal of 1 base from V and 2 bases from J, the junction contained 6 bases not matched to a gene. The CDR3 runs 16 residues. The DNA of the CDR3 is TGTGCCAGTAGTATAGCAGGAGCGGGAGGCCCCTACGAGCAGTACTTC. Its translation: CASSIAGAGGPYEQYF.

The chain joins TRBV10-2 to TRBJ2-7; 7 bases align to TRBD1. This CDR3 spans 15 amino acids. J lost 3 bases, V lost 10 bases, and 15 bases had no gene match. In germline, CDR1 is WSHSY, CDR2 SAAADI. In DNA form, the CDR3 reads TGCGCCACGGGCGAGGGGGCGCAAAAAGGCTACGAGCAGTACTTC. It encodes CATGEGAQKGYEQYF.

The chain carries TRBV6-6 and TRBJ1-1; D remains unclear. Germline CDR1 is MNHNY and CDR2 is SVGAGI (reference sequence). V gave up 6 bases and J gave up 7 bases, with 24 bases separating them. The CDR3 spans 16 residues. CDR3 region: CASSPSSSGNRGEAFF. CDR3 DNA sequence: TGTGCCAGCAGCCCCAGTTCATCCGGCAACCGGGGTGAAGCTTTCTTT.

The chain links TRBV12-5 to TRBJ2-3; D is uncertain. The germline V and J ends were trimmed by 6 bases and 3 bases, with 10 bases remaining between them. Germline CDR1 LGHNT, CDR2 FRNRAP. CDR3 length: 13 amino acids. The CDR3: CASGPMGTDTQYF. The CDR3 nucleotides read TGTGCTAGTGGACCGATGGGTACAGATACGCAGTATTTT. Full variable domain (rest looked up from reference TRBV12-5 and TRBJ2-3): DARVTQTPRHKVTEMGQEVTMRCQPILGHNTVFWYRQTMMQGLELLAYFRNRAPLDDSGMPKDRFSAEMPDATLATLKIQPSEPRDSAVYFCASGPMGTDTQYFGPGTRLTVL.

As to this clone: The sample carries other DNA sequences with the same CDR3. The rearrangement uses TRBV6-1 and TRBJ1-5, with D possibly being TRBD1 (5 bases). Germline V gene data show CDR1 as MNHNS and CDR2 as SASEGT. Between the trimmed V and J ends, which lost 2 bases and 0 bases, there was a span of 8 bases. The CDR3 is made up of 15 amino acids. CDR3 region: CASSERGYSNQPQHF. The CDR3 bases are TGTGCCAGCAGTGAAAGGGGCTATAGCAATCAGCCCCAGCATTTT.

This chain joins TRBV6-4 and TRBJ2-1; D unclear. Deletions cut 0 bases from V and 3 bases from J, with 3 bases between. The length of the CDR3 is 13 residues. Germline V gene lookup returns CDR1 MRHNA and CDR2 SNTAGT. CDR3 in DNA: TGTGCCAGCAGTGACTCAAACTACAATGAGCAGTTCTTC. It yields the protein CASSDSNYNEQFF.

The rearrangement links TRBV18 to TRBJ2-3; the D is unclear. Germline CDR1 is KGHSH and CDR2 is LQKENI. The CDR3 totals 12 residues. The ends were cut back, 4 bases at V and 6 bases at J, with 8 bases in the middle. The CDR3 is CASSLSRDTQYF. CDR3 in DNA: TGTGCCAGCTCACTAAGCCGCGATACGCAGTATTTT.

The chain couples TRBV9 to TRBJ2-3; D gene unclear. CDR3 length equals 11 residues. CDR1 and CDR2 (germline): SGDLS, YYNGEE. The ends were cut back, 4 bases at V and 6 bases at J, with 6 bases in the middle. The CDR3 region has the DNA TGTGCCAGCAGCCGGAAGGATACGCAGTATTTT. Amino acids: CASSRKDTQYF.

The V and J genes are TRBV2 and TRBJ2-2; D unclear. The CDR3 is 15 amino acids. CDR1 and CDR2 from the germline V gene are SNHLY and FYNNEI. Trimming took 4 bases from V and 4 from J, leaving 13 bases between them. CDR3 DNA: TGTGCCAGCAGTGCAACCCTAGTGAGCACCGGGGAGCTGTTTTTT. Its translation: CASSATLVSTGELFF.